What follows describes a single T cell receptor beta chain. Its antigen remains unknown. The CDR3 has 15 amino acids. The ends lost 3 bases at V and 5 bases at J; junction bases unmatched: 9. Germline lookup yields CDR1 SGHNT and CDR2 YYREEE (reference sequence). The data are from a study of T cell responses to AZD1222 COVID-19 vaccine. Study results and caveats: Repertoires in all cases were sampled only once the peak T cell response had passed. Most donors were white British, females outnumbered males, and clonal diversity was possibly underestimated.

Generated by immunoSEQ multiplex PCR, the TCRdb table keeps only in-frame clones and is missing some. The top ten clones hold roughly 8% of a sample with around 110,000 clones, roughly nine tenths of them seen once. The sequence was obtained from an adult in good health. The source material was peripheral blood, sampled on day 0 of AZD1222 vaccination. The chain is built from TRBV5-4 and TRBJ2-5; 8 bases agree with TRBD1. CDR3 sequence reads: CASSWAGTGEETQYF. The CDR3 nucleotides are TGTGCCAGCAGCTGGGCCGGGACAGGCGAGGAGACCCAGTACTTC.